Detailed here is one T cell receptor beta chain. Its antigen is still unknown. The sample holds no much larger clone one base away, and base qualities are not on file. This sample stems from a study of cytomegalovirus exposure and HLA in healthy donors (dated by TCRdb to between 2016 and 2019). Some background on the complete study: According to an earlier analysis of a few hundred of the donors, about 170 million T cells yielded over 90 million unique TCR beta sequences and 276 Gb of sequence data. About 300 gigabases of sequencing data and approximately 85 million unique TCR sequences were included in an early release covering roughly 600 HLA-typed donors. Among the roughly 390 genotyped donors, under 90% belonged to the genetic ancestry cluster associated with self-reported Caucasian donors. The aim of the study was to test whether cataloging public T cell receptors could identify signatures of past pathogen exposure. The study used immunosequencing to profile the T cell repertoires of under 700 subjects and linked those repertoires to cytomegalovirus serostatus. Along with the approximately 650-subject first cohort, a separate validation cohort of some 130 different subjects was used. High-throughput TCR immunosequencing, statistical association of individual TCRs with disease status, and machine learning were combined to predict cytomegalovirus infection status. A later analysis re-examined previously published TCR beta repertoires from several hundred donors and added high-resolution HLA genotyping to investigate patterns of TCR occurrence. In the later analysis, no new phenotypic data were used to find candidate immune exposures; instead, reliance was placed on TCR beta sequences and their occurrence across donors. An earlier analysis of approximately 500 of the donors applied high-throughput TCR beta sequencing to assess whether each TCR beta V gene segment acted as functional or pseudogenic. Donor age, sex, ethnicity and CMV serostatus were collected together with the repertoire data. Genome-wide SNP genotypes for about 65% of the 666 donors were used in a later genetic analysis, which treated that subset as a discovery cohort. All discovery cohort repertoires had been generated using a single sequencing platform. Class I and class II HLA loci were covered by the typing at four-digit resolution. The number of typed donors differed by locus: about 620-640 for A, B, C, DRB1 and DQB1; some 500 for DQA1; around 610 for DPA1; and some 430 for DPB1. Four or five DR-DQ haplotypes were handled as single units for association and clustering because linkage in the cohort was strong. On average, roughly 240,000 unique TCR beta nucleotide sequences were sequenced per donor among several hundred genotyped donors of the cohort, with roughly 19% of those sequences being non-productive. Overall study results and their limits: Several of the top co-occurrence clusters appeared to be linked to parvovirus B19, influenza, CMV and Epstein-Barr virus, according to a later analysis. A cluster of highly shared sequence variants was judged likely to represent a technical artifact of the sequencing pipeline. Broadly in line with IMGT annotations, most TCR beta V segments showed up in productive rearrangements about 90% or about 30% of the time in an earlier analysis of around 600 of the donors. The classifier was reported to diagnose cytomegalovirus status with high specificity and sensitivity in both the original and validation cohorts. A later analysis found that most CMV-associated TCR beta chains appeared HLA-restricted, with HLA associations seemingly driven largely by CMV exposure. A few of the identified cytomegalovirus-associated TCR beta chains were confirmed in vitro to be specific for cytomegalovirus antigens. Correlated functional status among segregating V segments might reflect linkage disequilibrium, but an unknown experimental factor could not be ruled out. In a later genetic analysis, a missense DCLRE1C variant was associated with V-gene and J-gene trimming of TCR beta chains, and the association was replicated in an independent cohort. Across donors, most TCR sequences were observed very rarely, whereas some public TCRs were present in many individuals. Only TCR beta chains were sequenced in this cohort, and the absence of alpha or paired-chain data limited detectable features. A later analysis found that TCR association rates varied across HLA loci, with DRB1 alleles showing the most associated TCRs and HLA-C alleles the fewest. According to the authors, the approach could potentially be generalized to other disease states and immunological phenotypes. A total of roughly 160 TCR beta chains were listed by the study as associated with cytomegalovirus. Because the 87-base-pair reads could not distinguish some IMGT-functional V segments, including TRBV6-2 and TRBV6-3, those segments were excluded. In a later analysis, HLA-associated TCR beta chains showed more clonal expansion and lower generation probabilities than non-associated chains that were equally common. Roughly uniform sequencing depth across donors was assumed in presence/absence analyses, although this assumption may not hold. The earlier analysis of almost 600 of the donors excluded some 16 rarely observed V segments, including chromosome 9 orphons, because counts were too low. A later genetic analysis reported fewer N-insertions in productive TCRs among donors in an Asian-associated ancestry cluster than the roughly 700-donor mean. When HLA alleles, especially DR and DQ, strongly co-occurred, TCR associations were difficult to assign to individual alleles. Because some donors lacked HLA typing at each locus, the association tests relied only on the typed subset. A further reported finding was that TCR beta sequences accurately predicted the HLA-A and HLA-B alleles for most subjects in the first cohort. The only immune exposure information available for the cohort was CMV serostatus. In a later analysis, around 17,000 TCR beta sequences were associated with specific HLA alleles at a false discovery rate of 0.05.

The junction shows trimming of 1 base on V and 0 bases on J, and the gene matches do not reach 7 bases of it. The CDR3 goes from the cysteine to the phenylalanine over 17 residues. Only the CDR3 portion is preserved as DNA: 51 bases, with reading frame beginning at the first base. CDR1 and CDR2 (SGDLS, YYNGEE) derive from the germline V gene. Preparation of the library involved the immunoSEQ multiplex PCR assay. For the multiplex PCR, a mixture combining 60 forward primers for TCR Vbeta segments and 13 reverse primers for TCR Jbeta segments was used. The CDR3 region of rearranged TCR beta genes was amplified from genomic DNA with a multiplex PCR assay. Amplified TCR beta libraries were sequenced as 87-base-pair reads on the Illumina HiSeq System. For the original study's pipeline: Across the 670 or so repertoires, a later analysis counted roughly 77 million unique TCR beta chains, 9 million to 14 million of which were shared by at least two donors. To remove PCR and sequencing errors, raw reads were error-corrected and collapsed into unique sequences using a nearest-neighbor algorithm that merged closely related sequences. To assign V, D and J gene segments, CDR3 sequences were aligned to IMGT reference sequences. For a sequence to be retained, at least a six-nucleotide match to both a V gene segment and a J gene segment was required. Rearrangements were classified as productive when the CDR3 lacked stop codons and remained in frame with V and J, and all other rearrangements were classified as non-productive. CDR3 was defined by IMGT convention, running from the second conserved V-encoded cysteine to the conserved J-encoded phenylalanine. The earlier analysis of about 530 of the donors excluded any sequence lacking an unambiguous match to a single V gene segment. In an earlier analysis of some 590 of the donors, a V segment was called functional when productive rearrangements were above 56.7%, and segregating when the standard deviation between donors exceeded 5%. To diagnose cytomegalovirus status from the catalog of TCR beta chain sequences, a statistical classification framework was built. A later analysis assigned V and J genes by comparing TCR nucleotide sequences with IMGT/GENE-DB human TR gene sequences. The TCRdist pipeline was used in a later analysis to assign CDR3 sequences and most-parsimonious VDJ recombination scenarios. In a later analysis, each TCR beta chain was defined by its CDR3 amino acid sequence together with its V-gene family, and reads without a unique V-gene family were excluded. As a way to deal with suspected cross-contamination and a sequencing artifact, a later analysis dropped 500 to 700 nucleotide sequences that were highly shared and had low generation probability. In a later analysis, a clonal expansion index was calculated for each public chain from normalized within-repertoire ranks of inferred template counts. In a later analysis, generation probabilities were computed with a VDJ recombination model fitted to out-of-frame rearrangements, and the resulting probabilities were checked against IGoR. Hypergeometric tests were used in a later analysis to score TCR-TCR, TCR-HLA and TCR-CMV co-occurrence, with a repertoire-size bias correction applied to the TCR pairs. In a later analysis, false discovery rates were estimated by permuting HLA or CMV assignments 20 times. A later analysis grouped co-occurring TCRs with DBSCAN, adding TCRdist sequence similarity when clustering within HLA-allele-positive subsets. For co-occurrence clustering, repertoires with fewer than 30,000 or more than 120,000 public chains were excluded, along with a handful of repertoires with anomalous nucleotide sharing. What TCRdb holds here is the immuneACCESS table cut down to in-frame rearrangements. Part of the clones is not present; checked against another copy, under half of the missing clones reflect an unresolved V gene, and the others are unexplained. The DNA gave D and trimming, while V, J and clone size come from that table. The sample table lists approximately 140,000 clones, 70% to 80% of them with a count of one. The ten largest clones capture about 1.8% of the sample.

The cohort comprised around 700 healthy bone marrow donors. At the time of sampling, every cohort member was nominally healthy, though immune exposures that went unrecorded were likely present. The donor tested CMV seronegative and was one of the 352 seronegative cohort members. Each donor provided a peripheral blood sample, and peripheral blood mononuclear cells were used for TCR beta sequencing. Genomic DNA extraction from the blood cell samples was performed with the Qiagen DNeasy Blood Extraction Kit. The sequence joins TRBV9 to TRBJ2-1; 7 junctional bases match TRBD2. The sequence derives from a woman in her 50s in good health and CMV-seronegative. The sequencing input was PBMCs. CDR3 protein: CASSVRASGRSYNEQFF. The DNA is as follows: TGTGCCAGCAGCGTAAGGGCTAGCGGACGCTCCTACAATGAGCAGTTCTTC.